This T cell receptor (beta chain) was captured in a study of tumor-infiltrating lymphocytes in localized non-small cell lung cancer. Study in general: Patients included smokers and never-smokers with various histologies, some sampled after neoadjuvant chemotherapy. Resected tumor was paired with non-adjacent uninvolved lung from the same patient.

Study-level results: Different pieces of the same tissue were used for each assay. TCRbeta sequencing showed higher T cell infiltration in tumors than uninvolved lung.

Of note for this clone: Antigen specificity is unknown.

Per the germline V gene, CDR1 is SGHRS and CDR2 is YFSETQ. Trimming shortened V by 3 bases and J by 6 bases, and 18 bases separated the two germline ends. CDR3 length: 16 residues. The protocol was immunoSEQ multiplex PCR, while the TCRdb copy is restricted to in-frame clones and leaves out a portion. The sample yields approximately 8,000 clones, roughly 80% seen once. Material for sequencing was uninvolved lung tissue not adjacent to the tumor. The source is a human donor with non-small cell lung cancer. The chain has TRBV5-1 and TRBJ1-4, with no clear D. The CDR3, as DNA: TGCGCCAGCAGCTCTCGGACCATGTCTGGGCATGAAAAACTGTTTTTT. This codes for CASSSRTMSGHEKLFF.